These T cell receptor beta chains were read from a single sample in a study of cytomegalovirus exposure and HLA in healthy donors. Here immunoSEQ multiplex PCR was the method, and the copy in TCRdb shows in-frame clones only, minus some. The sample lists fewer than 150,000 clones, around 85% occurring once. Sequences were obtained from PBMCs. The receptors stem from a female donor in good health and CMV-seronegative. Both conserved end residues are part of each CDR3. The D gene is left open where the match is weak. Part of the rows lack a size; the others show once, few, many or a class for expanded clones.

d_call	v_call	clone_size	j_call	cdr3_aa
-	TRBV28	-	TRBJ2-7	CASSFQDSYEQYF
TRBD1	TRBV2	-	TRBJ1-2	CASSGQGQGRGGYTF
TRBD1	TRBV30	-	TRBJ2-1	CAWSVLGPGQGGDEQFF
TRBD1	TRBV29-1	-	TRBJ1-3	CSVGQGVPGNTIYF
-	TRBV7-8	-	TRBJ2-6	CASSLLAGANVLTF
-	TRBV6-6	-	TRBJ1-1	CASSPRANRNTEAFF
TRBD2	TRBV19	once	TRBJ2-1	CASSIPAGSSYNEQFF
-	TRBV30	-	TRBJ1-5	CAWSLGGDQPQHF
-	TRBV6-1	-	TRBJ2-7	CASSEYGTDYEQYF
-	TRBV7-9	-	TRBJ1-1	CASSLKEDEAFF
-	TRBV4-2	-	TRBJ1-6	CASSQVGGGNNSPLHF
TRBD1	TRBV10-2	-	TRBJ1-1	CASSDRQGGNTEAFF
-	TRBV11-2	-	TRBJ1-1	CASLTGVGEAFF
TRBD2	TRBV7-6	-	TRBJ2-1	CASSPLTSYEQFF
TRBD1	TRBV6-6	-	TRBJ1-4	CASSYATGYGEKLFF